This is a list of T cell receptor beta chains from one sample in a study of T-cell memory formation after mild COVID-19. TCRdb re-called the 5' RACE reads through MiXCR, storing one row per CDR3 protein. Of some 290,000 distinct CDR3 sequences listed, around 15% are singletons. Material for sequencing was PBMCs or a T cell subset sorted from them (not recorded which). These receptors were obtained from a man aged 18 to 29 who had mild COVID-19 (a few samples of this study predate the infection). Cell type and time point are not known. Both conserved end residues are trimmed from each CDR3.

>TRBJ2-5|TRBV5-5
ASSSETVRETQY
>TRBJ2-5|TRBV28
ASSLSQAQETQY
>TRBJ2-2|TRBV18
ASSPSTTNTGELF
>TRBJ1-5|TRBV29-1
SVVDRVGQPQH
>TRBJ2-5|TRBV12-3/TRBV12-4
ASKGRIGTFGETQY
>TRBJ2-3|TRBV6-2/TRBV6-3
ASCLGRGPDTQY
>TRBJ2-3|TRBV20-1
SAWTGVGDTQY
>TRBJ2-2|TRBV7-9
ASSPSVGELF
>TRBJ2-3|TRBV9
ASSGTRNWQY
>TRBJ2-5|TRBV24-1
ATSEESEETQY
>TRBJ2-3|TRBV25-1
ASSDRGPTDTQY
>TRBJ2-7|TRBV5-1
ASSSLPRASGTYEQY
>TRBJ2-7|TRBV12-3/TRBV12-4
ASSFRAGSYEQY
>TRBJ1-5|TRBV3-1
ASTYQPQH
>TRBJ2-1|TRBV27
ASSLDRRDEQF
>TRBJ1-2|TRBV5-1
ASSFLGDGYT
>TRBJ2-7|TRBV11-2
ASSSIAGGLYEQY
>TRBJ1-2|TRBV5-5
ASSLEGQGSLRRGYT
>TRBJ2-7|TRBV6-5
ASSYSAGGYEQY
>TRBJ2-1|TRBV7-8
ASSPPGLIGYNEQF
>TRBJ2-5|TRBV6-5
ASSHRLAEVGGETQY
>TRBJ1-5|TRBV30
AWSPSSNQPQH
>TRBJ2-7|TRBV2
ASSWGAAGKFVYEQY
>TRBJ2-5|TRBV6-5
ATSGNQETQY
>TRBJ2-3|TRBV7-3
ASSPWTGADTQY
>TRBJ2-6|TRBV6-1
ASRGLGPGANVLT
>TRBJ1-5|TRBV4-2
ASSQDGYQPQH
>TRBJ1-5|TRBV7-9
ASSPHMNQPQH
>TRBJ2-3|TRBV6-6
ASSYSWVGGTSIPADTQY
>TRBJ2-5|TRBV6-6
ASSPYHLRFKETQY
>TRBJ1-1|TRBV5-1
ASRGTERTEAF
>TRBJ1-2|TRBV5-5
ASSPLGGQSIGYT
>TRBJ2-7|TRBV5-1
ASSLEGGLEQY
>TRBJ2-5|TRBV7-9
ASSLDSGQETQY
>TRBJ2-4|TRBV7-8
ASSLERTGGPAGNIQY
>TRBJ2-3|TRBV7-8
ASSWAQQDTQY
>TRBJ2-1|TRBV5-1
ASSPPNYNEQF